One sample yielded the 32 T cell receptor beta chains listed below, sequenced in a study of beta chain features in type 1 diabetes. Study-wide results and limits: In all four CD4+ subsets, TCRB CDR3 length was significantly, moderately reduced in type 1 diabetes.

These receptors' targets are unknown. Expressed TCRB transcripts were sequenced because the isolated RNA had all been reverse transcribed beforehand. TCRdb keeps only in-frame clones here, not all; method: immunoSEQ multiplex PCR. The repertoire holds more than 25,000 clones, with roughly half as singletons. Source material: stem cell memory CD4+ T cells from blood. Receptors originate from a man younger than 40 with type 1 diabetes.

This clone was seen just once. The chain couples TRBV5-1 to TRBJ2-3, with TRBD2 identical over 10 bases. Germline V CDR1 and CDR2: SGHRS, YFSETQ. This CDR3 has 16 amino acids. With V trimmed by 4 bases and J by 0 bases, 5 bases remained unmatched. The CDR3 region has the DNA TGCGCCAGCAGCCTAACTAGCGGGGATAGCACAGATACGCAGTATTTT. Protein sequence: CASSLTSGDSTDTQYF.

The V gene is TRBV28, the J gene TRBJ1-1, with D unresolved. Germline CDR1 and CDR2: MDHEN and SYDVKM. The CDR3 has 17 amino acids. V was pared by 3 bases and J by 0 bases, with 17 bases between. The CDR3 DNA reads TGTGCCAGCAGTTTGGGGTCGGCGGGTTTTATGAACACTGAAGCTTTCTTT. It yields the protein CASSLGSAGFMNTEAFF.

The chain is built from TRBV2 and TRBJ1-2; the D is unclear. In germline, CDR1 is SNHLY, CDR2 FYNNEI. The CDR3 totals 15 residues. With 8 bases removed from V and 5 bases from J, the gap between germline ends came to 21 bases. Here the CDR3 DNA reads TGTGCCAGCCTCCCTTTCGGGGAGGCCCTTTATGGCTACACCTTC. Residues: CASLPFGEALYGYTF.

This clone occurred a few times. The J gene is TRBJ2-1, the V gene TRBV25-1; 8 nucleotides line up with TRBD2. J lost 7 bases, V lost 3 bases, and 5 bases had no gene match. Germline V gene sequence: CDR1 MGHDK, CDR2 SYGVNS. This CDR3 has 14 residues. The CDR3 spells CASSDSLAGNEQFF. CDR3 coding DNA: TGTGCCAGCAGTGATTCGCTAGCGGGTAATGAGCAGTTCTTC.

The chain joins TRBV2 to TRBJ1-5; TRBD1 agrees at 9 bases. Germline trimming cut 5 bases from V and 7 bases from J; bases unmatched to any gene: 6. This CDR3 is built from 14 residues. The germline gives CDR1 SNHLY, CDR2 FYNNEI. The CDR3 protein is CASSTGGEIQPQHF. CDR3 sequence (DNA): TGTGCCAGCAGTACAGGGGGCGAGATACAGCCCCAGCATTTT. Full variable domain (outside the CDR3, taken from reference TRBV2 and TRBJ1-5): EPEVTQTPSHQVTQMGQEVILRCVPISNHLYFYWYRQILGQKVEFLVSFYNNEISEKSEIFDDQFSVERPDGSNFTLKIRSTKLEDSAMYFCASSTGGEIQPQHFGDGTRLSIL.

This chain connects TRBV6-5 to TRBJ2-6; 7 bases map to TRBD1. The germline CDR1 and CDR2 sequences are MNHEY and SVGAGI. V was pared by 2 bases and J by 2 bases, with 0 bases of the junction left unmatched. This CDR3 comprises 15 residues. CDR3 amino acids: CASSYDRAGANVLTF. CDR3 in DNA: TGTGCCAGCAGTTACGACAGGGCTGGGGCCAACGTCCTGACTTTC.

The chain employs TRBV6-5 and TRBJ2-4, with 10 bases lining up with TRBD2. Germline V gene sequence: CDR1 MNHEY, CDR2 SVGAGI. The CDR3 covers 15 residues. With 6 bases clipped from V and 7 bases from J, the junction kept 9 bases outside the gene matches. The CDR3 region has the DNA TGTGCCAGCAGAGGACTAGCGGACTTTGGGAACATTCAGTACTTC. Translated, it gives CASRGLADFGNIQYF.

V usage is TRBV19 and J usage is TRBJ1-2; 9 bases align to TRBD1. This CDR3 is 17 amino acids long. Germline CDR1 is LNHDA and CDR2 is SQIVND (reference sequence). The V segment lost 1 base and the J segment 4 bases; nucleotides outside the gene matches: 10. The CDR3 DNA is TGTGCCAGTAGTATAGGAACAGGGGGCCTTCCCTCCTATGGCTACACCTTC. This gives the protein CASSIGTGGLPSYGYTF. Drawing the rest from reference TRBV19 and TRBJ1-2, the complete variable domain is DGGITQSPKYLFRKEGQNVTLSCEQNLNHDAMYWYRQDPGQGLRLIYYSQIVNDFQKGDIAEGYSVSREKKESFPLTVTSAQKNPTAFYLCASSIGTGGLPSYGYTFGSGTRLTVV.

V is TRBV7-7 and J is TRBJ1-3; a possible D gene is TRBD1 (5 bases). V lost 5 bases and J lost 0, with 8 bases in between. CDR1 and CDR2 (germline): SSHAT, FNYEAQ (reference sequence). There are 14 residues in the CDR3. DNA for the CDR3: TGTGCCAGCAGCCCGACAGACTCTGGAAACACCATATATTTT. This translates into CASSPTDSGNTIYF. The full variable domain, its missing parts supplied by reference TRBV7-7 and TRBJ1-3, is GAGVSQSPRYKVTKRGQDVTLRCDPISSHATLYWYQQALGQGPEFLTYFNYEAQPDKSGLPSDRFSAERPEGSISTLTIQRTEQRDSAMYRCASSPTDSGNTIYFGEGSWLTVV.

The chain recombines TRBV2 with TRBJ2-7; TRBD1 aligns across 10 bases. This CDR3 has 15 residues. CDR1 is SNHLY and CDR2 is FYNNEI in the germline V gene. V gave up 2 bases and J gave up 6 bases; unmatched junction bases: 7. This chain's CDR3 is CASSEPGQGPGEQYF. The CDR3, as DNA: TGTGCCAGCAGTGAACCGGGACAGGGGCCAGGCGAGCAGTACTTC.

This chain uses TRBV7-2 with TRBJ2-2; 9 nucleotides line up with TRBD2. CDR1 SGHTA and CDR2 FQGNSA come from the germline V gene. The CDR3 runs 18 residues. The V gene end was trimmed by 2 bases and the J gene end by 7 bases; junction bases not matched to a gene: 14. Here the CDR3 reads CASSLRGVAGERGGELFF. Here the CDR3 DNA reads TGTGCCAGCAGCTTACGGGGAGTAGCGGGAGAAAGGGGCGGGGAGCTGTTTTTT.

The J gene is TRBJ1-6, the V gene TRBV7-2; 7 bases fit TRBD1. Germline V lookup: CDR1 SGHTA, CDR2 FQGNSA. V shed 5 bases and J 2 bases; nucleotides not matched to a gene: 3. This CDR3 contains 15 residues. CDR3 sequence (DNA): TGTGCCAGCAGCCAAGGGACAGCCTATAATTCACCCCTCCACTTT. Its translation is CASSQGTAYNSPLHF.

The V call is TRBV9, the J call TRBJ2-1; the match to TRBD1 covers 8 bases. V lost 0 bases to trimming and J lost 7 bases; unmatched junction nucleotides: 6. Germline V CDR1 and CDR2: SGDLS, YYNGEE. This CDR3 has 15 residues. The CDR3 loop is CASSVGQGSGNEQFF. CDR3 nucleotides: TGTGCCAGCAGCGTAGGACAGGGGTCAGGAAATGAGCAGTTCTTC.

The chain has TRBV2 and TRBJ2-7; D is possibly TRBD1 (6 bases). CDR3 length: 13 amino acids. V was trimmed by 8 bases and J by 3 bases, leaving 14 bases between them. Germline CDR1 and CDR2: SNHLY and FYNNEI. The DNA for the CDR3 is TGTGCCAGCTTACAGGGCAACGACTACGAGCAGTACTTC. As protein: CASLQGNDYEQYF. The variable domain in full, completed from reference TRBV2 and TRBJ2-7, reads EPEVTQTPSHQVTQMGQEVILRCVPISNHLYFYWYRQILGQKVEFLVSFYNNEISEKSEIFDDQFSVERPDGSNFTLKIRSTKLEDSAMYFCASLQGNDYEQYFGPGTRLTVT.

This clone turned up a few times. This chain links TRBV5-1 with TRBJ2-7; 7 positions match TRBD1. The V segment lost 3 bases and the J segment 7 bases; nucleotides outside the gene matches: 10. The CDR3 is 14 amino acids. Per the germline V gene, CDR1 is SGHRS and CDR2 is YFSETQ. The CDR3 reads CASSYSDRSGEQYF. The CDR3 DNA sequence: TGCGCCAGCAGCTATTCGGACAGGTCAGGGGAGCAGTACTTC.

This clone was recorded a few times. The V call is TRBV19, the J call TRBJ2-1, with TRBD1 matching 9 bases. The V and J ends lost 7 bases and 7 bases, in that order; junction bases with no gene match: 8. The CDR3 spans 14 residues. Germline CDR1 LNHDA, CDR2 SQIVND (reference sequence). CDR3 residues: CASKPGQGRNEQFF. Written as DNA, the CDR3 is TGTGCCAGTAAACCGGGACAGGGTAGGAATGAGCAGTTCTTC.

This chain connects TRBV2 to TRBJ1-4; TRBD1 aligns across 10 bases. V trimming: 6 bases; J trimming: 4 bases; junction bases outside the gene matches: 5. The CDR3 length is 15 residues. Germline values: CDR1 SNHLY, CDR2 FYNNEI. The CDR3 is CASRRQGAINEKLFF. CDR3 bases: TGTGCCAGCAGGAGACAGGGGGCGATTAATGAAAAACTGTTTTTT.

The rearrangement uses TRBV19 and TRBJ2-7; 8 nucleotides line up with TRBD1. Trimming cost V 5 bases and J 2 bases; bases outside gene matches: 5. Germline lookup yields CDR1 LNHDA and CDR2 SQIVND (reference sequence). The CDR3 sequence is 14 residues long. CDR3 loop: CASSQKGQAYEQYF. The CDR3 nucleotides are TGTGCCAGTAGTCAAAAGGGACAGGCCTACGAGCAGTACTTC.

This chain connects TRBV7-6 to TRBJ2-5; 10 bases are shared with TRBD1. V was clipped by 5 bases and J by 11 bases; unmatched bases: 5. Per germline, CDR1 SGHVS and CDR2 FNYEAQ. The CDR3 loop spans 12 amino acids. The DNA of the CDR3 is TGTGCCAGCAGCACGGGACAGGGGAAGCAGTACTTC. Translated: CASSTGQGKQYF.

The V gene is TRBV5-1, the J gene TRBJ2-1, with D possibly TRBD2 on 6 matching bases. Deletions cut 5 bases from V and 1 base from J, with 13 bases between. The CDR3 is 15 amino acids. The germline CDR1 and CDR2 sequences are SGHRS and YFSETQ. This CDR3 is CASRFRDSSYNEQFF. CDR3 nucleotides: TGCGCCAGCAGATTCCGGGACTCTTCCTACAATGAGCAGTTCTTC.

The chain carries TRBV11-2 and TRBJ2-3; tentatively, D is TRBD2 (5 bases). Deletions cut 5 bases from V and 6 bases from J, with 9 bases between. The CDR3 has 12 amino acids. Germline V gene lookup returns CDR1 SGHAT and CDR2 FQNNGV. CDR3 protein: CASSPPGDTQYF. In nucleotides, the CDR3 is TGTGCCAGCAGCCCCCCGGGGGATACGCAGTATTTT.

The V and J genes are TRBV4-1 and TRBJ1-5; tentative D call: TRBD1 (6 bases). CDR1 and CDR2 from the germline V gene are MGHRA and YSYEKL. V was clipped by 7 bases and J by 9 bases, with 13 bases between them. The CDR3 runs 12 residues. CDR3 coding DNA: TGCGCCAGCAAAGGGGGGGAGGGGCCCCAGCATTTT. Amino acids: CASKGGEGPQHF.

The CDR3 spells CAISETGKDQPQHF. The CDR3 DNA reads TGTGCCATCAGTGAGACAGGGAAGGATCAGCCCCAGCATTTT. This chain connects TRBV10-3 to TRBJ1-5; possible D gene TRBD1, 6 bases. Trimming took 2 bases from V and 5 from J, leaving 10 bases between them. The CDR3 contains 14 residues. The germline V gene encodes CDR1 ENHRY and CDR2 SYGVKD.

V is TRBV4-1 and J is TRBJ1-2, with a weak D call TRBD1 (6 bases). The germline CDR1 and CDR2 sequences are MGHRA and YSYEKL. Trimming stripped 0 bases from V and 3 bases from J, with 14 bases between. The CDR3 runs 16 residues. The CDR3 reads CASSQDSAGEYYGYTF. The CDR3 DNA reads TGCGCCAGCAGCCAAGATTCGGCAGGGGAATACTATGGCTACACCTTC.

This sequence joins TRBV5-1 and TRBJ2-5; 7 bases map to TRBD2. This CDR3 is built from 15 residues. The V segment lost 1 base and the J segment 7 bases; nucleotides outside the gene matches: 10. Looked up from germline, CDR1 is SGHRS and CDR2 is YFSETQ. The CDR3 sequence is CASSLSTGGTGTQYF. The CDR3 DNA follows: TGCGCCAGCAGCTTGTCAACGGGAGGAACGGGGACCCAGTACTTC.

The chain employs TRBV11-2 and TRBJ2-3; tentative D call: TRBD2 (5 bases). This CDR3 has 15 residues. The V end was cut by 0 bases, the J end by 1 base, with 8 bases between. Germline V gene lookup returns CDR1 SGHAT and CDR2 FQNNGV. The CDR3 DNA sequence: TGTGCCAGCAGCTTAGATTGGGGAGGCACAGATACGCAGTATTTT. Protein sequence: CASSLDWGGTDTQYF.

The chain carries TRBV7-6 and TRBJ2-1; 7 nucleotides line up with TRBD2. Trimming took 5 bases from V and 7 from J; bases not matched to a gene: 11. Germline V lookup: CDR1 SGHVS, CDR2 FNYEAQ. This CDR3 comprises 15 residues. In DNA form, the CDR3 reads TGTGCCAGCAGCCGAGAGCGGGAACGGGGTAATGAGCAGTTCTTC. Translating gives CASSRERERGNEQFF.

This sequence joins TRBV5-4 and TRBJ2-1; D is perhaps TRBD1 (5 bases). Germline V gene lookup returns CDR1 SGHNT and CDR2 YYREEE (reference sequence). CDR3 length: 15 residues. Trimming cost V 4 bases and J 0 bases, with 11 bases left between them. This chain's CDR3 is CASSRSGFSYNEQFF. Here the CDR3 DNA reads TGTGCCAGCAGCCGATCAGGGTTCTCCTACAATGAGCAGTTCTTC.

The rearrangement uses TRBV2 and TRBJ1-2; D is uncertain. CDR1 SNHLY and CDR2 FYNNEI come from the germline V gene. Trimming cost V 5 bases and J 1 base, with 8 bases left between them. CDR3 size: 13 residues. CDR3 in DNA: TGTGCCAGCAGTCCCTCGGTTAACTATGGCTACACCTTC. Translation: CASSPSVNYGYTF.

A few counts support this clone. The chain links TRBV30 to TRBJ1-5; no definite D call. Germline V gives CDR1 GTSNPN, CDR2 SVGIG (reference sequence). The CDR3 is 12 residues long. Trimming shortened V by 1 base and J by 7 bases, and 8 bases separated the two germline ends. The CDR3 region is CAWSDTDQPQHF. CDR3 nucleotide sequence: TGTGCCTGGAGTGATACAGACCAGCCCCAGCATTTT. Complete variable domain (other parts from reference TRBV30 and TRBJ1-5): SQTIHQWPATLVQPVGSPLSLECTVEGTSNPNLYWYRQAAGRGLQLLFYSVGIGQISSEVPQNLSASRPQDRQFILSSKKLLLSDSGFYLCAWSDTDQPQHFGDGTRLSIL.

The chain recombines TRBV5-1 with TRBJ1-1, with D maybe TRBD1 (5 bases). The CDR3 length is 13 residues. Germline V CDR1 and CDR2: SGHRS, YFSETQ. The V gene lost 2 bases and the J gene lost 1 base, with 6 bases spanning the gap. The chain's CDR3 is CASSFTGNTEAFF. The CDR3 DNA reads TGCGCCAGCAGCTTTACAGGGAACACTGAAGCTTTCTTT.

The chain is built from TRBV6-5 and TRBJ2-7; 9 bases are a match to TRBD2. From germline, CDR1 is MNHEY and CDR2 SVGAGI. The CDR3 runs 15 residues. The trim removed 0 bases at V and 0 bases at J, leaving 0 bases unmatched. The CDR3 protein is CASSYSLAGSYEQYF. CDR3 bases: TGTGCCAGCAGTTACTCACTAGCGGGCTCCTACGAGCAGTACTTC.